In its sample, the clone carrying this T cell receptor beta chain was seen many times. The authors amplified TCR beta CDR3 regions from RNA transcripts. The authors performed first-round RT-PCR with HTBI primers and then a second-round multiplex PCR. TCRdb re-called the multiplex PCR reads through MiXCR, storing one row per CDR3 protein. Here the sample spans about 180,000 distinct CDR3 sequences, under 40% being singletons. These data originate in a study of Graves' ophthalmopathy and Graves' hyperthyroidism. The source material was peripheral blood. This TCR derives from a woman aged 40 to 49 with Graves' ophthalmopathy.

This CDR3 reads CASSWDIFGQPQHF. The CDR3 DNA sequence: TGTGCCAGCAGCTGGGACATCTTCGGGCAGCCCCAGCATTTT. The genes are TRBV2 and TRBJ1-5; D may be TRBD1 (6 bases). This CDR3 is 14 amino acids long. V lost 6 bases and J lost 7, with 16 bases in between. CDR1 is SNHLY and CDR2 is FYNNEI in the germline V gene.